The clone carrying this T cell receptor beta chain was recorded many times. The entry originates in a study of identical twins. From the 5' RACE reads, TCRdb called clonotypes with MiXCR, one entry per CDR3 protein. In the table there are under 300,000 distinct CDR3 sequences, about 12% of which are singletons. V gave up 7 bases and J gave up 4 bases; unmatched junction bases: 15. The germline V gene encodes CDR1 MNHEY and CDR2 SMNVEV (reference sequence). CDR3 length: 17 residues. The data also belong to a second study, concerning yellow fever vaccine responses in identical twins.

The sequencing sample was made of memory (CD45RO+) T cells sorted from blood. This chain links TRBV27 with TRBJ2-7; 11 nucleotides match TRBD1. The clonotype comes from a woman under 30 in good health. The CDR3 DNA sequence: TGTGCCAGCACCGAACATCAGACGGGACAGGGGGTGTACGAGCAGTACTTC. Residues: CASTEHQTGQGVYEQYF.